The 20 T cell receptor beta chains below come from one sample, sequenced in a study of control samples from healthy donors and cancer patients. Method: immunoSEQ multiplex PCR; TCRdb's copy keeps in-frame clones and lacks some. This repertoire shows approximately 100,000 clones, around 89% found once; its top ten account for around 17%. The material sequenced was blood. All receptors derive from a woman aged 50 to 65 in good health.

CDR3 sequence (DNA): TGTGCCTGGAGTGCCGAGGAACAATGGGGCACTGAAGCTTTCTTT. Translated, it gives CAWSAEEQWGTEAFF. This rearrangement joins TRBV30 to TRBJ1-1; D call uncertain. V was pared by 1 base and J by 4 bases, with 16 bases between. CDR3 length: 15 residues. CDR1 GTSNPN and CDR2 SVGIG come from the germline V gene (reference sequence).

The chain joins TRBV5-8 to TRBJ2-1, with 8 bases lining up with TRBD2. Per the germline V gene, CDR1 is SGHTS and CDR2 is YDEGEE. The CDR3 loop spans 14 amino acids. Germline trimming cut 7 bases from V and 5 bases from J; bases unmatched to any gene: 8. CDR3 nucleotide sequence: TGTGCCAGCGAGCGGGAGAGAATTGACAATGAGCAGTTCTTC. Amino acid sequence: CASERERIDNEQFF.

CDR3 region: CASSEGQYPNGYTF. In nucleotides, the CDR3 is TGTGCCAGCAGTGAGGGACAGTATCCGAATGGCTACACCTTC. The chain couples TRBV2 to TRBJ1-2; 7 nucleotides line up with TRBD1. The CDR3 is 14 residues long. Unmatched junction bases numbered 7, after V lost 3 bases and J lost 6 bases. Germline CDR1 is SNHLY and CDR2 is FYNNEI. The full variable domain, in which reference TRBV2 and TRBJ1-2 provide the parts outside the CDR3, is EPEVTQTPSHQVTQMGQEVILRCVPISNHLYFYWYRQILGQKVEFLVSFYNNEISEKSEIFDDQFSVERPDGSNFTLKIRSTKLEDSAMYFCASSEGQYPNGYTFGSGTRLTVV.

The chain uses TRBV5-1 and TRBJ2-7; the D is unclear. CDR3 length: 14 amino acids. Germline CDR1 SGHRS, CDR2 YFSETQ. Trimming took off 0 bases at V and 2 bases at J, with 9 bases between the two ends. CDR3 protein: CASSLGDSTYEQYV. For the CDR3, the DNA is TGCGCCAGCAGCTTGGGAGACTCCACCTACGAGCAGTACGTC.

The V gene is TRBV5-1, the J gene TRBJ2-3; D is possibly TRBD2 (5 bases). The CDR3 is 16 residues long. Germline values: CDR1 SGHRS, CDR2 YFSETQ. V lost 0 bases and J 7 bases, leaving 18 bases between the germline ends. The CDR3 spells CASSLDPGVTVYTQYF. The CDR3 DNA reads TGCGCCAGCAGCTTGGATCCCGGGGTTACTGTATATACGCAGTATTTT.

The table lists this clone with a count of one. The gene calls are TRBV27 and TRBJ2-7; D gene uncertain. The germline V gene encodes CDR1 MNHEY and CDR2 SMNVEV (reference sequence). The CDR3 runs to 14 residues. Trimming pared 2 bases from V and 1 base from J, leaving 9 bases between. The CDR3 nucleotides read TGTGCCAGCAGTTTAACGGTTTTTTCCTACGAGCAGTACTTC. Its protein product is CASSLTVFSYEQYF.

The V call is TRBV7-6, the J call TRBJ1-5; TRBD1 is a possible D gene (5 bases). Germline CDR1 and CDR2: SGHVS and FNYEAQ. There are 14 residues in the CDR3. The V end was cut by 2 bases, the J end by 3 bases, with 8 bases between. The CDR3 coding sequence is TGTGCCAGCAGCTTAATAGGACACAATCAGCCCCAGCATTTT. This encodes CASSLIGHNQPQHF.

This chain links TRBV7-3 with TRBJ2-1; D remains ambiguous. Trimming stripped 3 bases from V and 1 base from J, with 4 bases between. Germline V CDR1 and CDR2: SGHTA, FQGTGA. The CDR3 is 13 amino acids. The CDR3 here is CASSFMSYNEQFF. Written as DNA, the CDR3 is TGTGCCAGCAGCTTCATGTCCTACAATGAGCAGTTCTTC.

V and J are TRBV7-3 and TRBJ2-3; 16 positions agree with TRBD2. V trimming: 1 base; J trimming: 5 bases; junction bases outside the gene matches: 9. Germline assignment: CDR1 SGHTA and CDR2 FQGTGA. There are 19 residues in the CDR3. The DNA of the CDR3 is TGTGCCAGCAGCTTAAGGCATGGGACTAGCGGGGGGGCTGGAGATACGCAGTATTTT. As protein: CASSLRHGTSGGAGDTQYF.

The chain employs TRBV18 and TRBJ2-7; TRBD1 aligns across 8 bases. V was clipped by 3 bases and J by 4 bases; unmatched bases: 8. The CDR3 sequence is 15 residues long. CDR1 and CDR2 from the germline V gene are KGHSH and LQKENI. The CDR3 loop is CASSPGQGFMYEQYF. The DNA for the CDR3 is TGTGCCAGCTCACCCGGACAGGGATTTATGTACGAGCAGTACTTC.

This clone was found once. The chain couples TRBV2 to TRBJ1-1; 7 bases match TRBD1. CDR3 size: 14 residues. J was trimmed by 1 base and V by 4 bases; bases with no gene match: 3. The germline V gene has CDR1 SNHLY and CDR2 FYNNEI. CDR3 nucleotides: TGTGCCAGCAGTGTCCGGACAGGGAACACTGAAGCTTTCTTT. Its protein is CASSVRTGNTEAFF.

The V gene is TRBV6-5, the J gene TRBJ2-2; D is ambiguous. Germline V gene data show CDR1 as MNHEY and CDR2 as SVGAGI. V lost 10 bases to trimming and J lost 0 bases, with 12 bases between them. The CDR3 consists of 14 residues. CDR3 sequence reads: CATLVAANTGELFF. CDR3 nucleotide sequence: TGTGCCACCCTAGTGGCCGCGAACACCGGGGAGCTGTTTTTT.

The CDR3 sequence: CASSLGTPGAFEKLFF. CDR3 sequence (DNA): TGTGCCAGCAGCTTGGGGACGCCAGGGGCGTTTGAAAAACTGTTTTTT. This chain uses TRBV5-6 with TRBJ1-4; tentative D call: TRBD1 (6 bases). V shed 0 bases and J shed 7 bases, with 16 bases lying between them. CDR3 length equals 16 residues. CDR1 and CDR2 from the germline V gene are SGHDT and YYEEEE.

For this clone: This CDR3 is also generated by other DNA sequences in the sample. The J gene is TRBJ2-6, the V gene TRBV9, with D maybe TRBD2 (6 bases). CDR1 is SGDLS, CDR2 YYNGEE, per germline. Trimming left V 5 bases short and J 1 base short, with 7 bases between. The CDR3 is made up of 14 amino acids. Written as DNA, the CDR3 is TGTGCCAGCAGGGAGGGATCTGGGGCCAACGTCCTGACTTTC. This encodes CASREGSGANVLTF.

J is TRBJ2-5 and V is TRBV2; 12 bases match TRBD2. Germline V lookup: CDR1 SNHLY, CDR2 FYNNEI. This CDR3 comprises 15 residues. With 6 bases clipped from V and 0 bases from J, the junction kept 2 bases outside the gene matches. The CDR3 here is CASRRLAGDQETQYF. The CDR3 DNA follows: TGTGCCAGCAGAAGACTAGCGGGAGACCAAGAGACCCAGTACTTC. Variable domain in full (rest from reference TRBV2 and TRBJ2-5): EPEVTQTPSHQVTQMGQEVILRCVPISNHLYFYWYRQILGQKVEFLVSFYNNEISEKSEIFDDQFSVERPDGSNFTLKIRSTKLEDSAMYFCASRRLAGDQETQYFGPGTRLLVL.

The V gene is TRBV27, the J gene TRBJ2-1; D is perhaps TRBD1 (6 bases). The CDR3 is 16 residues long. Deletions cut 1 base from V and 1 base from J, with 11 bases between. Germline loops: CDR1 MNHEY, CDR2 SMNVEV (reference sequence). The chain's CDR3 is CASSLLGAGSYNEQFF. CDR3 DNA sequence: TGTGCCAGCAGTTTATTGGGGGCAGGATCCTACAATGAGCAGTTCTTC.

The gene calls are TRBV2 and TRBJ1-3, with D possibly matching TRBD1 (6 bases). This CDR3 has 16 residues. The germline V gene encodes CDR1 SNHLY and CDR2 FYNNEI. V was trimmed by 3 bases and J by 3 bases, leaving 15 bases between them. CDR3 nucleotide sequence: TGTGCCAGCAGTGAGGGGGCAGGAAGGGATGGAAACACCATATATTTT. Protein: CASSEGAGRDGNTIYF.

The DNA for the CDR3 is TGTGCCTGGAGTGGCCAGGGAGGTGACTACGAGCAGTACTTC. This gives the protein CAWSGQGGDYEQYF. The chain recombines TRBV30 with TRBJ2-7; TRBD2 might be the D (6 bases). The germline V gene has CDR1 GTSNPN and CDR2 SVGIG (reference sequence). V lost 1 base, J lost 3 bases, and 13 bases lay in between. This CDR3 comprises 14 residues.

This chain connects TRBV7-2 to TRBJ2-2, with 7 positions matching TRBD1. This CDR3 is 15 amino acids long. Trimming at V came to 5 bases and at J to 1 base, leaving 4 bases not matched to a gene. Germline CDR1 and CDR2: SGHTA and FQGNSA. As DNA, the CDR3 is TGTGCCAGCAGCGCATACAGGGGGAACACCGGGGAGCTGTTTTTT. Translation gives CASSAYRGNTGELFF.

The chain uses TRBV5-1 and TRBJ1-1; 7 positions match TRBD1. The CDR3 is made up of 14 amino acids. V lost 2 bases, J lost 6 bases, and 7 bases stayed unmatched. CDR1 is SGHRS, CDR2 YFSETQ, per germline. CDR3 loop: CASSFRQGSPEAFF. The DNA of the CDR3 is TGCGCCAGCAGCTTTCGACAGGGATCTCCTGAAGCTTTCTTT.